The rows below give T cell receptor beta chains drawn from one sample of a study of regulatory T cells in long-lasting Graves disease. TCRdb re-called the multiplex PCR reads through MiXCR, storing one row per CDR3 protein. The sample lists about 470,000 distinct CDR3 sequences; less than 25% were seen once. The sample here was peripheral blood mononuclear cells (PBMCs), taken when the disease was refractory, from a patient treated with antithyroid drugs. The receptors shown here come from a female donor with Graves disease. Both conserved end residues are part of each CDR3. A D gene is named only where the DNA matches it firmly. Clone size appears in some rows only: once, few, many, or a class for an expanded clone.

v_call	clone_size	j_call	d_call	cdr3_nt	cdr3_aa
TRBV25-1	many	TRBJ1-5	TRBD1	TGTGCCAGTGCGGGGCAGGGGGCGGGTCAGCCCCAGCATTTT	CASAGQGAGQPQHF
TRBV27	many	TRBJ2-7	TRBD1	TGTGCCAGCAGCCTCATTGGGACAGGGTCCTCCTACGAGCAGTACTTC	CASSLIGTGSSYEQYF
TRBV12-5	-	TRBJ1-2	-	TGTGCTAGTGGAGTAAACTATGGCTACACCTTC	CASGVNYGYTF
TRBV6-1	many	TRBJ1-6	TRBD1	TGTGCCAGCACCGGACAGGATAATTCACCCCTCCACTTT	CASTGQDNSPLHF
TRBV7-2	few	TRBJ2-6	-	TGTGCCAGCAGCCCAAGGGCACTCAGTCTAGCGGCCAACGTCCTGACTTTC	CASSPRALSLAANVLTF
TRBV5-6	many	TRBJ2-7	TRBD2	TGTGCCAGCAGCTTAGTCGGGAGGGACGAGCAGTACTTC	CASSLVGRDEQYF
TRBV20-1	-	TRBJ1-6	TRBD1	TGCAGTGCAAGCCCTCAGGGGGGATTTGGGAATTCACCCCTCCACTTT	CSASPQGGFGNSPLHF
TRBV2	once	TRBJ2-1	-	TGTGCCAGCAGTGAAAGGCGGAGCCACAATGAGCAGTTCTTC	CASSERRSHNEQFF
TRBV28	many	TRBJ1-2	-	TGTGCCAGCAGTTTCGGTCGTGGCTACACCTTC	CASSFGRGYTF
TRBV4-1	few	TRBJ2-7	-	TGCGCCAGCAGCCAAGCGGCAGGGAGCTCCTACGAGCAGTACTTC	CASSQAAGSSYEQYF
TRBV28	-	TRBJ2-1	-	TGTGCCAGCAGTCCCCATTGGGGAGGCAATGAGCAGTTCTTC	CASSPHWGGNEQFF
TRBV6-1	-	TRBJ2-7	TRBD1	TGTGCCAGCAGGGCCTCTTGGACAGGGACCTACGAGCAGTACTTC	CASRASWTGTYEQYF
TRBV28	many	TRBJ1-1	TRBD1	TGTGCCAGCAGTCCTAACAGGGGGCGCAGGAACACTGAAGCTTTCTTT	CASSPNRGRRNTEAFF
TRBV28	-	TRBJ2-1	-	TGTGCCAGCAGTTTTATGGCTAGACGCTCCTACAATGAGCAGTTCTTC	CASSFMARRSYNEQFF
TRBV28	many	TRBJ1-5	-	TGTGCCAGCAGTTCCCTGGAGCCCCAGCATTTT	CASSSLEPQHF
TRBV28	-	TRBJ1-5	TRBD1	TGTGCCAGCAGTTCCCCGGGACAGAGATACAGCAATCAGCCCCAGCATTTT	CASSSPGQRYSNQPQHF
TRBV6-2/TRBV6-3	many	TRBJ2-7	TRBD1	TGTGCCAGCAGTGAGGGACAGGGAACAAAACAGTACTTC	CASSEGQGTKQYF
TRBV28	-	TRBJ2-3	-	TGTGCCAGCAGCCGGGACCTAAGCGCGGATACGCAGTATTTT	CASSRDLSADTQYF
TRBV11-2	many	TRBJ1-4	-	TGTGCCAGCAGCTTCTTAAGGGGTTCGGCTGAAAAACTGTTTTTT	CASSFLRGSAEKLFF
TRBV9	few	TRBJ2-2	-	TGTGCCAGCAGCCCTAGCCACACCGGGGAGCTGTTTTTT	CASSPSHTGELFF
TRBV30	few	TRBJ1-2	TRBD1	TGTGCCTGGAGCCCTTTTCTTGGGGGACAGGGATGGGGCTACACCTTC	CAWSPFLGGQGWGYTF
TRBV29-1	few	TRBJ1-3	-	TGCAGCGTTAAAGGAACAGGAAACACCATATATTTT	CSVKGTGNTIYF
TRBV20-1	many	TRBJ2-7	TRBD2	TGCAGTCAACTTTTAGCGGGACGCGAGCAGTACTTC	CSQLLAGREQYF
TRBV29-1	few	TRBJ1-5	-	TGCAGCGTTATGGACAGCGATCAGCCCCAGCATTTT	CSVMDSDQPQHF
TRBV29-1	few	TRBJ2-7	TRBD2	TGCAGCGTTGAAGGTGTCACTGGGAGGGATATGGGGCAGTACTTC	CSVEGVTGRDMGQYF
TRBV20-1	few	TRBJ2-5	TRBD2	TGCAGTGCTGATGGACTAGCGGGAGGGCCCCAAGAGACCCAGTACTTC	CSADGLAGGPQETQYF
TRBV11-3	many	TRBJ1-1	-	TGTGCCAGCAGCTTGTTTCGGGACACTGAAGCTTTCTTT	CASSLFRDTEAFF
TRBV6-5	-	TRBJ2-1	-	TGTGCCAGCAGTTACGACAGAAACTACAATGAGCAGTTCTTC	CASSYDRNYNEQFF
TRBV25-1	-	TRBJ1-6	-	TGTGCCAGCAGTAAAAAATCCAATTCACCCCTCCACTTT	CASSKKSNSPLHF
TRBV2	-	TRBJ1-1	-	TGTGCCAGCAGTGTGACGAGAAACGAATCGGAGTTGAACACTGAAGCTTTCTTT	CASSVTRNESELNTEAFF
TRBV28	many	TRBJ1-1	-	TGTGCCAGCAGTTTTTGGACATCTCGGAGCACTGAAGCTTTCTTT	CASSFWTSRSTEAFF
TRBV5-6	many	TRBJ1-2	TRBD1	TGTGCCAGCAGCTTGTCGGGACAGGGCTTCTCCCCTGGCTACACCTTC	CASSLSGQGFSPGYTF
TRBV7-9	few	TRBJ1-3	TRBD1	TGTGCCAGCAGCCACCAGGGGGGCTTCTCTGGAAACACCATATATTTT	CASSHQGGFSGNTIYF
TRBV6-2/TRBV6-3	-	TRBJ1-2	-	TGTGCCAGCAGTTACGAGAGGGACTATGGCTACACCTTC	CASSYERDYGYTF
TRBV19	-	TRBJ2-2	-	TGTGCCAGTAGTCTACTAACTAACACCGGGGAGCTGTTTTTT	CASSLLTNTGELFF
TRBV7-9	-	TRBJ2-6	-	TGTGCCAGCAGCCCCGCGAGCGTCCTGACCTTC	CASSPASVLTF
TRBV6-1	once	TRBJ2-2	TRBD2	TGTGCCAGCAGTCCCCCTATGGGGCGGGAGCAAAACGGGGAGCTGTTTTTT	CASSPPMGREQNGELFF
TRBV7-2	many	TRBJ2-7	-	TGTGCCAGCAGCCCCCCATTGAGGGGCTACGAGCAGTACTTC	CASSPPLRGYEQYF
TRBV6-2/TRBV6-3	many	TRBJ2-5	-	TGTGCCAGCAGTTACTTACCGGGGGCACAAGAGACCCAGTACTTC	CASSYLPGAQETQYF
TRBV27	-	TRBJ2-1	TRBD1	TGTGCCAGCAGTCTAACTGGACAGGTAACTGAGCAGTTCTTC	CASSLTGQVTEQFF
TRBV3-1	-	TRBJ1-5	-	TGTGCCAGCGGGACGGCGGGCAATCAGCCCCAGCATTTT	CASGTAGNQPQHF
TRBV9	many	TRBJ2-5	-	TGTGCCAGCAGCGTAGGGGGCGCGGAGACCCAGTACTTC	CASSVGGAETQYF
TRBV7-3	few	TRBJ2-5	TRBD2	TGTGCCAGCAGCGACCGGACTAGCGGGAGATCGGCGCAGACCCAGTACTTC	CASSDRTSGRSAQTQYF
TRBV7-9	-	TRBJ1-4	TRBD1	TGTGCCAGCAGCCTACGACAGGGTCTTGAGGAAAAACTGTTTTTT	CASSLRQGLEEKLFF
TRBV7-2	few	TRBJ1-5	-	TGTGCCAGCAGCTCTAGCCCAGGGTCCGATCAGCCCCAGCATTTT	CASSSSPGSDQPQHF
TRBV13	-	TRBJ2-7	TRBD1	TGTGCCAGCAGCTTAGGAACCACAGGGGGAGCCTACGAGCAGTACTTC	CASSLGTTGGAYEQYF
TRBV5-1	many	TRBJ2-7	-	TGCGCCAGCAGCCGCTTCCAGGGGTCCGTCCTCGAGCAGTACTTC	CASSRFQGSVLEQYF
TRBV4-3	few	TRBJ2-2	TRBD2	TGCGCCAGCAGAAGAACGGGGGGAGACACCGGGGAGCTGTTTTTT	CASRRTGGDTGELFF
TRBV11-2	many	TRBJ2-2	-	TGTGCCAGCAGCTTAGACCTCTCGTCCGGGGAGCTGTTTTTT	CASSLDLSSGELFF
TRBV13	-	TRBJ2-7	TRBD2	TGTGCCAGCAGCCCCCGGGGGGTCTACGAGCAGTACTTC	CASSPRGVYEQYF
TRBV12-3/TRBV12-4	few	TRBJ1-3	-	TGTGCCAGCAGTTTAAGAACACCTGGAAACACCATATATTTT	CASSLRTPGNTIYF
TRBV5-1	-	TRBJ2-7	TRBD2	TGCGCCAGCAGCTTGGCCCTCGGGGGAGCGGGAGGGATCCACGAGCAGTACTTC	CASSLALGGAGGIHEQYF
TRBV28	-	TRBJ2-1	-	TGTGCCAGCAGTTACGCCCCCCAAGGTGAGCAGTTCTTC	CASSYAPQGEQFF
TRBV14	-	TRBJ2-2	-	TGTGCCAGCAGCCTCTGGGGAGGCCGAGGGGAGCTGTTTTTT	CASSLWGGRGELFF
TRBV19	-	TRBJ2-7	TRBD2	TGTGCCAGTAGTCCGGGAGCGGGAGGTACCTACGAGCAGTACTTC	CASSPGAGGTYEQYF